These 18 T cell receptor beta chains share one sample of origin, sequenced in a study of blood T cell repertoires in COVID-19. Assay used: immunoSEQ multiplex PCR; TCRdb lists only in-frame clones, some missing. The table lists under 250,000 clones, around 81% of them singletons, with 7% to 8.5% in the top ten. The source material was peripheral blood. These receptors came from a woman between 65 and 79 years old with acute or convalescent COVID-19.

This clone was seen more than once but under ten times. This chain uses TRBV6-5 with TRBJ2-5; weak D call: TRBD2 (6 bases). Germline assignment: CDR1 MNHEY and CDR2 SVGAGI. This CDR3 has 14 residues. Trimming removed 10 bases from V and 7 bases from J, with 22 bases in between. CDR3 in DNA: TGTGCCATCGCGCCCGGGGGTACCTACGGGACCCAGTACTTC. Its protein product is CAIAPGGTYGTQYF.

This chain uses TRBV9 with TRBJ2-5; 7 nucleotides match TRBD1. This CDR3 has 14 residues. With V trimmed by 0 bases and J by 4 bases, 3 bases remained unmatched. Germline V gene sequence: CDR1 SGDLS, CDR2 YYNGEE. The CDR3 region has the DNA TGTGCCAGCAGCGTAGAAGGGGGCGTAGAGACCCAGTACTTC. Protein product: CASSVEGGVETQYF.

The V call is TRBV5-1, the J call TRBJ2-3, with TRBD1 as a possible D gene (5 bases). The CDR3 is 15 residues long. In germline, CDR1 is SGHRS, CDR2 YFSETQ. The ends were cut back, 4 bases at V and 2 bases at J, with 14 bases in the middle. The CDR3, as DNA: TGCGCCAGCAGCGCACCCATTGGGGCCACAGATACGCAGTATTTT. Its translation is CASSAPIGATDTQYF.

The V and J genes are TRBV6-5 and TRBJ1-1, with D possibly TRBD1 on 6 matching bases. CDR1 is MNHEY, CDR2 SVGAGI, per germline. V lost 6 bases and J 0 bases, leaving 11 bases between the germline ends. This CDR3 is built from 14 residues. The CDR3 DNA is TGTGCCAGCAGGCTACAGGGAGTGAACACTGAAGCTTTCTTT. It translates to CASRLQGVNTEAFF.

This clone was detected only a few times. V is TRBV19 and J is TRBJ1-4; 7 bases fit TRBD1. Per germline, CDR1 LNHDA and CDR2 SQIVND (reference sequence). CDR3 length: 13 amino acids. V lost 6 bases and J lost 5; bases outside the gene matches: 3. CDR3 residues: CASRKGANEKLFF. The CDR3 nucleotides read TGTGCCAGTAGGAAGGGGGCAAATGAAAAACTGTTTTTT.

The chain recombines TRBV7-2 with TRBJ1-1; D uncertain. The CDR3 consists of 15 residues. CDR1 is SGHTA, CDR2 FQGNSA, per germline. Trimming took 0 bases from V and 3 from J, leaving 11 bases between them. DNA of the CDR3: TGTGCCAGCAGCTTAGCGACCGGCGGAGACACTGAAGCTTTCTTT. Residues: CASSLATGGDTEAFF.

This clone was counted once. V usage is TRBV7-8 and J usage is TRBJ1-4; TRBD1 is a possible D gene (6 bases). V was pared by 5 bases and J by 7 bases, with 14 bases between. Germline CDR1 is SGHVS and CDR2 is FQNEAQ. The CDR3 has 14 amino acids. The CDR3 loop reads CASSRGTMGEKLFF. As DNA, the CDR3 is TGTGCCAGCAGCCGCGGGACAATGGGTGAAAAACTGTTTTTT.

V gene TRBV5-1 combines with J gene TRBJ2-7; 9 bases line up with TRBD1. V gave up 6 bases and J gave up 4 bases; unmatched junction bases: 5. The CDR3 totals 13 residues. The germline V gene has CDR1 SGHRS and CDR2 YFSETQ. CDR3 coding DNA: TGCGCCAGCACCCGACAGGGGGGTTACGAGCAGTACTTC. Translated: CASTRQGGYEQYF.

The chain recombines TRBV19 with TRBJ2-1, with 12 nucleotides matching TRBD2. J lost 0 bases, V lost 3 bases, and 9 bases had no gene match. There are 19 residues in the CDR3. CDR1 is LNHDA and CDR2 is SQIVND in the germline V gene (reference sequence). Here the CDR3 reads CASSMRASGGASSYNEQFF. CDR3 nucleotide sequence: TGTGCCAGTAGTATGCGGGCTAGCGGGGGGGCGAGCTCCTACAATGAGCAGTTCTTC.

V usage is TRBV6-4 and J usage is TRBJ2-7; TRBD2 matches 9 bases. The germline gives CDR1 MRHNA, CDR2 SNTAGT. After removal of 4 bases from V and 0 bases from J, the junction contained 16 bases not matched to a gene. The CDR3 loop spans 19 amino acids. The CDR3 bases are TGTGCCAGCAGTGTCCCTCTGGGATTAGCGGGGGCCTTCTCCTACGAGCAGTACTTC. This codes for CASSVPLGLAGAFSYEQYF.

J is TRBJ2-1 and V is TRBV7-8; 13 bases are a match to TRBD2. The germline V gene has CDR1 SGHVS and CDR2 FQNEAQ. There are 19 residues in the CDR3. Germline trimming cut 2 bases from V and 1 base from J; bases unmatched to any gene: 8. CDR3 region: CASSLIPTSGGASYNEQFF. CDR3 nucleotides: TGTGCCAGCAGCTTAATCCCCACTAGCGGGGGGGCGTCCTACAATGAGCAGTTCTTC.

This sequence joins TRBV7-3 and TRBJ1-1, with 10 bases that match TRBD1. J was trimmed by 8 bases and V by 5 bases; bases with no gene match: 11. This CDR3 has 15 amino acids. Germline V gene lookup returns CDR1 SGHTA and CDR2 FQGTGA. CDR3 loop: CASSVTGDRGREAFF. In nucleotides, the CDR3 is TGTGCCAGCAGCGTTACCGGAGACAGGGGGCGAGAAGCTTTCTTT.

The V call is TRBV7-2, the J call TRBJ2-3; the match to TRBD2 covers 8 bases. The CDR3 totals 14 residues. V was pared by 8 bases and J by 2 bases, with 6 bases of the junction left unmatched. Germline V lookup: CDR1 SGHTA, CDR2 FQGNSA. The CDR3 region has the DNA TGTGCCAGCGAGACGGGGGGGGTCACAGATACGCAGTATTTT. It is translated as CASETGGVTDTQYF.

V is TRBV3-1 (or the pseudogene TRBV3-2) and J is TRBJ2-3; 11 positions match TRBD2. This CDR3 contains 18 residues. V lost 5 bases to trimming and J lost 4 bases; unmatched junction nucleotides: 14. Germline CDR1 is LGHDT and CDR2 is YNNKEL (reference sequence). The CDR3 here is CASSSSSGGTWGADTQYF. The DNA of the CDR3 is TGTGCCAGCAGCTCCTCTAGCGGGGGGACATGGGGAGCAGATACGCAGTATTTT.

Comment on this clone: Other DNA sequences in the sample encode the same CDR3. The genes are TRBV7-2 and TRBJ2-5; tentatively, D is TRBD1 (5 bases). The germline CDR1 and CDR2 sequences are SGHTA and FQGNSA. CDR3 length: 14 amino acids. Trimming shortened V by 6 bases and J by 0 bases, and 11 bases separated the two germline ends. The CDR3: CASSLQGYQETQYF. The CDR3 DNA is TGTGCCAGCAGTCTCCAGGGATACCAAGAGACCCAGTACTTC.

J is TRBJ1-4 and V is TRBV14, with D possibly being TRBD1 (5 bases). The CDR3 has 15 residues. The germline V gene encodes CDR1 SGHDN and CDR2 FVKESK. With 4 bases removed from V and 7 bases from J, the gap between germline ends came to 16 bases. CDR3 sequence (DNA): TGTGCCAGCAGCCCCTTAGGGGCGGTCGGTGAAAAACTGTTTTTT. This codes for CASSPLGAVGEKLFF.

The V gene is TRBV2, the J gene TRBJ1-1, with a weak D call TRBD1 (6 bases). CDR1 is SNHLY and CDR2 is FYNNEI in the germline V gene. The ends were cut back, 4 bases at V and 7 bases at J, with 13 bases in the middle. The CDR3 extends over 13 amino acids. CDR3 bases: TGTGCCAGCAGTGTAATCAGGGGCAATGAAGCTTTCTTT. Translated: CASSVIRGNEAFF.

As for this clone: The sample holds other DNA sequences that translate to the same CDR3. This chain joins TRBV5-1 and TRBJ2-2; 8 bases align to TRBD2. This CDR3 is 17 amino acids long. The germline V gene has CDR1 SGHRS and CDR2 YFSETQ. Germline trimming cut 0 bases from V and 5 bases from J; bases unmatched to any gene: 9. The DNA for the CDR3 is TGCGCCAGCAGCTTGGATTCCCGGGGGGGCGGTACCGGGGAGCTGTTTTTT. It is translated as CASSLDSRGGGTGELFF.